This T cell receptor (beta chain) was found in a study of blood T cell repertoires in COVID-19. The V and J ends lost 8 bases and 4 bases respectively, with 14 bases between them. The CDR3 extends over 13 amino acids. The method was immunoSEQ multiplex PCR; TCRdb's version includes in-frame clones alone and lacks a portion of them. The data hold approximately 110,000 clones, with 69% observed a single time. The origin of this receptor is a man older than 75 with acute or convalescent COVID-19. V and J are TRBV12-3 or TRBV12-4 and TRBJ1-2, with D perhaps matching TRBD1 (6 bases). The sample consisted of peripheral blood. Here the CDR3 DNA reads TGTGCCAGCCAGACAGGCTTTGGCTATGGCTACACCTTC. Translation: CASQTGFGYGYTF.